Each of the 15 T cell receptor beta chains below was sequenced from the same sample in a study of beta chain features in type 1 diabetes. Expressed TCRB transcripts were sequenced, since all the RNA that had been isolated was reverse transcribed. Clones were sequenced by immunoSEQ multiplex PCR, and TCRdb holds only the in-frame ones, with some missing. Among 200,000 to 300,000 clones listed, 68% were seen once. The source material was naive CD4+ T cells from blood. These receptors all stem from a man aged 25 to 40 in good health.

This clone has only a few counts. V gene TRBV5-1 combines with J gene TRBJ1-5; D perhaps matches TRBD1 (5 bases). The V gene lost 2 bases and the J gene lost 1 base, with 10 bases spanning the gap. Germline CDR1 reads SGHRS; CDR2 reads YFSETQ. The CDR3 spans 15 residues. In DNA, the CDR3 is TGCGCCAGCAGCTTAGATGGACAAAGCAATCAGCCCCAGCATTTT. Encoded protein: CASSLDGQSNQPQHF. Filled out from reference TRBV5-1 and TRBJ1-5, the complete variable domain reads KAGVTQTPRYLIKTRGQQVTLSCSPISGHRSVSWYQQTPGQGLQFLFEYFSETQRNKGNFPGRFSGRQFSNSRSEMNVSTLELGDSALYLCASSLDGQSNQPQHFGDGTRLSIL.

This clone was detected once. The chain joins TRBV4-3 to TRBJ2-1; weak D call: TRBD2 (6 bases). Germline-derived CDR1 and CDR2 are LGHNA and YSLEER. V was shortened by 1 base and J by 15 bases, with 19 bases between the two germline ends. This CDR3 has 14 amino acids. Written as DNA, the CDR3 is TGCGCCAGCAGCCAAGGGTGGGACTCGAAAGGCCCGTTCTTC. This translates into CASSQGWDSKGPFF.

This chain connects TRBV11-2 to TRBJ2-5; tentative D call: TRBD1 (6 bases). Trimming removed 5 bases from V and 5 bases from J, with 12 bases in between. There are 13 residues in the CDR3. CDR1 and CDR2 (germline): SGHAT, FQNNGV. The CDR3 bases are TGTGCCAGCAGCCCCAGGGGCTTCGAGACCCAGTACTTC. It specifies CASSPRGFETQYF.

The J gene is TRBJ2-7, the V gene TRBV30, with 10 bases identical to TRBD1. The CDR3 extends over 14 amino acids. The J segment lost 5 bases and the V segment lost 5 bases, leaving 9 bases of the junction unmatched. Per germline, CDR1 GTSNPN and CDR2 SVGIG (reference sequence). CDR3 bases: TGTGCCTGGGGGGAGGGACAGGGGCTCAACGAGCAGTACTTC. Protein product: CAWGEGQGLNEQYF.

The sample holds a few counts of this clone. The V and J genes are TRBV30 and TRBJ1-5; the D is unclear. V was trimmed by 3 bases and J by 0 bases, leaving 6 bases between them. Germline V gene lookup returns CDR1 GTSNPN and CDR2 SVGIG (reference sequence). CDR3 length: 13 amino acids. CDR3 bases: TGTGCCTGGAGCCGCAATAGCAATCAGCCCCAGCATTTT. Amino acids: CAWSRNSNQPQHF.

The chain carries TRBV5-6 and TRBJ1-2; 9 bases agree with TRBD1. From germline, CDR1 is SGHDT and CDR2 YYEEEE. V lost 4 bases, J lost 7 bases, and 8 bases stayed unmatched. There are 14 residues in the CDR3. The CDR3 region has the DNA TGTGCCAGCAGCACGGACAGGGGAATTGTTGGCTACACCTTC. It encodes CASSTDRGIVGYTF.

This sequence joins TRBV29-1 and TRBJ1-1; 8 nucleotides line up with TRBD1. The V and J ends lost 6 bases and 1 base, in that order; junction bases with no gene match: 10. This CDR3 contains 15 residues. CDR1 and CDR2 from the germline V gene are SQVTM and ANQGSEA. The CDR3 sequence: CSVAWTGTRNTEAFF. The CDR3 coding sequence is TGCAGCGTGGCCTGGACAGGGACGAGGAACACTGAAGCTTTCTTT. Supplemented by reference TRBV29-1 and TRBJ1-1, the full variable domain reads SAVISQKPSRDICQRGTSLTIQCQVDSQVTMMFWYRQQPGQSLTLIATANQGSEATYESGFVIDKFPISRPNLTFSTLTVSNMSPEDSSIYLCSVAWTGTRNTEAFFGQGTRLTVV.

This sequence joins TRBV2 and TRBJ1-1; D is ambiguous. Germline CDR1 is SNHLY and CDR2 is FYNNEI. V lost 7 bases, J lost 1 base, and 10 bases lay in between. CDR3 length: 13 residues. In nucleotides, the CDR3 is TGTGCCAGCACCCTGACATGGAACACTGAAGCTTTCTTT. It yields the protein CASTLTWNTEAFF.

This clone has more than one count but fewer than ten. DNA for the CDR3: TGTGCCAGCAGTGAAAGTATCGACAATGAGCAGTTCTTC. Encoded protein: CASSESIDNEQFF. The V and J genes are TRBV6-1 and TRBJ2-1; D is ambiguous. CDR3 length: 13 amino acids. The V gene lost 2 bases and the J gene lost 5 bases, with 7 bases spanning the gap. Germline CDR1 and CDR2: MNHNS and SASEGT.

V and J are TRBV30 and TRBJ1-1; 11 bases fit TRBD1. The CDR3 runs to 14 residues. The junction had 8 bases not matched to a gene; V was cut back by 4 bases and J by 7 bases. Germline loops: CDR1 GTSNPN, CDR2 SVGIG (reference sequence). The CDR3 DNA reads as TGTGCCTGGACGGACAGGGGGCGGTTAGGTGAAGCTTTCTTT. Its protein product is CAWTDRGRLGEAFF.

This clone was seen a few times. V gene TRBV18 combines with J gene TRBJ2-7; TRBD1 matches 8 bases. The junction had 8 bases not matched to a gene; V was cut back by 2 bases and J by 5 bases. CDR1 and CDR2 (germline): KGHSH, LQKENI. The CDR3 length is 15 residues. This chain's CDR3 is CASSPTGGTGNEQYF. CDR3 DNA sequence: TGTGCCAGCTCACCAACAGGAGGGACAGGAAACGAGCAGTACTTC.

This clone was counted only a few times. This chain joins TRBV15 and TRBJ1-3; 7 bases map to TRBD1. V trimming: 2 bases; J trimming: 5 bases; junction bases outside the gene matches: 12. The CDR3 runs to 17 residues. Germline CDR1 is LNHNV and CDR2 is YYDKDF (reference sequence). In DNA form, the CDR3 reads TGTGCCACCAGCAGATTCATAACCGGGACAGATCGAAACACCATATATTTT. Protein: CATSRFITGTDRNTIYF.

V usage is TRBV6-6 and J usage is TRBJ2-5, with a possible D match to TRBD2 (6 bases). Trimming removed 8 bases at V and 1 base at J, with 17 bases between. Germline V gene sequence: CDR1 MNHNY, CDR2 SVGAGI (reference sequence). The CDR3 consists of 15 residues. The CDR3 here is CASSTEGRIQETQYF. In DNA, the CDR3 is TGTGCCAGCTCCACCGAGGGGAGGATCCAAGAGACCCAGTACTTC.

This clone was seen a handful of times. The chain has TRBV28 and TRBJ2-7; 11 bases fit TRBD1. After removal of 5 bases from V and 2 bases from J, the junction contained 8 bases not matched to a gene. Germline V lookup: CDR1 MDHEN, CDR2 SYDVKM. This CDR3 has 16 residues. CDR3 in DNA: TGTGCCAGCAGTCCCCGTTGGGACAGGGGGGCCTACGAGCAGTACTTC. Encoded protein: CASSPRWDRGAYEQYF.

The V gene is TRBV7-9, the J gene TRBJ2-7, with D perhaps matching TRBD2 (6 bases). This CDR3 region has 15 residues. Trimming removed 5 bases from V and 0 bases from J, with 14 bases in between. Germline CDR1 reads SEHNR; CDR2 reads FQNEAQ (reference sequence). This CDR3 reads CASSRMDGSSYEQYF. CDR3 coding DNA: TGTGCCAGCAGCCGGATGGACGGGAGCTCCTACGAGCAGTACTTC.